These 10 T cell receptor beta chains originate from one sample sequenced in a study of T cell changes during pregnancy in multiple sclerosis. The data were produced by immunoSEQ multiplex PCR, yet TCRdb's version contains in-frame clones alone and is incomplete. This sample has roughly 79,000 clones; around 93% occur once, and the top ten carry approximately 0.75%. Sequenced here: peripheral blood, sampled in the second trimester of pregnancy. The receptors were sampled from a female donor in good health, enrolled as a control in a pregnancy study.

The chain employs TRBV9 and TRBJ2-7, with D hard to call. CDR1 and CDR2 from the germline V gene are SGDLS and YYNGEE. The length of the CDR3 is 14 residues. V was cut by 4 bases and J by 2 bases, with 13 bases left in between. For the CDR3, the DNA is TGTGCCAGCAGCCCCCACCCCAGTCCCTACGAGCAGTACTTC. Translating gives CASSPHPSPYEQYF. The full variable domain, with the rest looked up from reference TRBV9 and TRBJ2-7, is DSGVTQTPKHLITATGQRVTLRCSPRSGDLSVYWYQQSLDQGLQFLIQYYNGEERAKGNILERFSAQQFPDLHSELNLSSLELGDSALYFCASSPHPSPYEQYFGPGTRLTVT.

This clone was seen a single time. The chain employs TRBV6-5 and TRBJ2-1, with D hard to call. Germline CDR1 MNHEY, CDR2 SVGAGI. The CDR3 totals 13 residues. Trimming shortened V by 5 bases and J by 10 bases, and 15 bases separated the two germline ends. The CDR3 region has the DNA TGTGCCAGCAGTATGGGCCTCCCTGGCGAGCAGTTCTTC. Translated, it gives CASSMGLPGEQFF.

This clone was counted a few times. The gene calls are TRBV19 and TRBJ1-5; no definite D call. Germline CDR1 LNHDA, CDR2 SQIVND (reference sequence). Trimming stripped 7 bases from V and 4 bases from J, with 8 bases between. This CDR3 region has 12 residues. The CDR3 region is CASNLRNQPQHF. The CDR3, as DNA: TGTGCCAGTAACTTGAGGAATCAGCCCCAGCATTTT. Variable domain in full (rest from reference TRBV19 and TRBJ1-5): DGGITQSPKYLFRKEGQNVTLSCEQNLNHDAMYWYRQDPGQGLRLIYYSQIVNDFQKGDIAEGYSVSREKKESFPLTVTSAQKNPTAFYLCASNLRNQPQHFGDGTRLSIL.

The J gene is TRBJ2-3, the V gene TRBV7-8; TRBD2 aligns across 12 bases. Germline values: CDR1 SGHVS, CDR2 FQNEAQ. The J segment lost 0 bases and the V segment lost 5 bases, leaving 6 bases of the junction unmatched. There are 17 residues in the CDR3. The CDR3 DNA follows: TGTGCCAGCAGCGTCCGGACTAGCGGGGAGAGCACAGATACGCAGTATTTT. Its translation is CASSVRTSGESTDTQYF.

This chain uses TRBV6-1 with TRBJ1-6, with 7 bases aligning to TRBD1. V shed 2 bases, J shed 6 bases, and the junction held 10 bases outside the gene matches. Germline assignment: CDR1 MNHNS and CDR2 SASEGT. The CDR3 is 17 amino acids. DNA for the CDR3: TGTGCCAGCAGTGAACCGGGACAGAAAGCGGTTAATTCACCCCTCCACTTT. This gives the protein CASSEPGQKAVNSPLHF.

This clone was found once. V and J are TRBV9 and TRBJ2-3, with 12 bases lining up with TRBD2. The CDR3 is made up of 17 amino acids. Germline V CDR1 and CDR2: SGDLS, YYNGEE. V lost 3 bases to trimming and J lost 5 bases; unmatched junction nucleotides: 10. DNA for the CDR3: TGTGCCAGCAGCGAGGAGGCTAGCGGGGGGGCCGAAGATACGCAGTATTTT. Amino acid sequence: CASSEEASGGAEDTQYF.

This chain uses TRBV5-6 with TRBJ2-1, with D tentatively TRBD2 (6 bases). The V end was cut by 5 bases, the J end by 5 bases, with 11 bases between. From germline, CDR1 is SGHDT and CDR2 YYEEEE. The CDR3 totals 13 residues. The CDR3 loop is CASSRDFNNEQFF. The CDR3 region has the DNA TGTGCCAGCAGTCGGGACTTTAACAATGAGCAGTTCTTC. The variable domain in full, with the rest retrieved from reference TRBV5-6 and TRBJ2-1, is DAGVTQSPTHLIKTRGQQVTLRCSPKSGHDTVSWYQQALGQGPQFIFQYYEEEERQRGNFPDRFSGHQFPNYSSELNVNALLLGDSALYLCASSRDFNNEQFFGPGTRLTVL.

V and J are TRBV5-8 and TRBJ2-1; 9 bases line up with TRBD2. CDR3 length: 16 residues. The V and J ends lost 5 bases and 1 base, in that order; junction bases with no gene match: 7. From germline, CDR1 is SGHTS and CDR2 YDEGEE. CDR3: CASRTGAGGSYNEQFF. Here the CDR3 DNA reads TGTGCCAGCAGGACGGGAGCGGGGGGTTCCTACAATGAGCAGTTCTTC. The whole variable domain, filled in from reference TRBV5-8 and TRBJ2-1, reads EAGVTQSPTHLIKTRGQQATLRCSPISGHTSVYWYQQALGLGLQFLLWYDEGEERNRGNFPPRFSGRQFPNYSSELNVNALELEDSALYLCASRTGAGGSYNEQFFGPGTRLTVL.

The chain couples TRBV6-1 to TRBJ2-1; 10 nucleotides match TRBD2. Germline V gene data show CDR1 as MNHNS and CDR2 as SASEGT. Trimming removed 2 bases from V and 0 bases from J; junction bases left unmatched: 10. The CDR3 has 19 amino acids. CDR3 DNA sequence: TGTGCCAGCAGTGAACGGCTAGCGGGGGCCCACAGCTCCTACAATGAGCAGTTCTTC. Translated, it gives CASSERLAGAHSSYNEQFF.

The V and J genes are TRBV11-3 and TRBJ1-1, with 8 bases identical to TRBD1. Unmatched junction bases numbered 19, after V lost 5 bases and J lost 8 bases. The V gene's germline CDR1 is SGHNT and CDR2 YENEEA. There are 17 residues in the CDR3. The CDR3 loop is CASSGDRGAEQSVEAFF. CDR3 nucleotide sequence: TGTGCCAGCAGCGGCGACAGGGGCGCAGAACAATCCGTGGAAGCTTTCTTT. Drawing the rest from reference TRBV11-3 and TRBJ1-1, the complete variable domain is EAGVVQSPRYKIIEKKQPVAFWCNPISGHNTLYWYLQNLGQGPELLIRYENEEAVDDSQLPKDRFSAERLKGVDSTLKIQPAELGDSAVYLCASSGDRGAEQSVEAFFGQGTRLTVV.